This T cell receptor (beta chain) derives from a study of blood T cell repertoires in COVID-19. Sequenced by immunoSEQ multiplex PCR; TCRdb stores in-frame clones only, minus some. Among about 120,000 clones, approximately 83% were seen once, and the ten largest hold more than 6.5%. Germline lookup yields CDR1 MNHEY and CDR2 SVGEGT. This CDR3 has 16 amino acids. The V gene end was trimmed by 2 bases and the J gene end by 0 bases; junction bases not matched to a gene: 4. This receptor was taken from an elderly man with active or convalescent COVID-19. This chain links TRBV6-2 or TRBV6-3 with TRBJ2-1; TRBD1 matches at 7 bases. Sequenced sample: peripheral blood. The CDR3 sequence is CASSYSTGASYNEQFF. CDR3 nucleotides: TGTGCCAGCAGTTACAGTACAGGGGCCTCCTACAATGAGCAGTTCTTC.